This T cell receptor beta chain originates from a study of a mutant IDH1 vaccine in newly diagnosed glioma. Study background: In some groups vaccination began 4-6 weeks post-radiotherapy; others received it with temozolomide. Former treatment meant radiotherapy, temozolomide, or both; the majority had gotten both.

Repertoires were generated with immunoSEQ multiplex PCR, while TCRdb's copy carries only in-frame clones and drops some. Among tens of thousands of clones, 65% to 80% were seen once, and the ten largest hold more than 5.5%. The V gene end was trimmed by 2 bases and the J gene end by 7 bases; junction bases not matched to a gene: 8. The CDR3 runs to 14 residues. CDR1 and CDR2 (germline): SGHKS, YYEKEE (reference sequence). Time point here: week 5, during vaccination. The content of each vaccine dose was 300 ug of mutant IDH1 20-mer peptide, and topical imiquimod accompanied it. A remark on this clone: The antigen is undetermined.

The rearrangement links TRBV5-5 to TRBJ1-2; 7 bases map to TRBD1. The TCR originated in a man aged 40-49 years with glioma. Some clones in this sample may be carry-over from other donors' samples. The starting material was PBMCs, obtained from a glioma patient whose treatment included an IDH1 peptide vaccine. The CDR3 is CASSFYGTVSGYTF. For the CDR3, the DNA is TGTGCCAGCAGCTTTTACGGGACAGTTAGTGGCTACACCTTC.